These 21 T cell receptor beta chains originate from one sample sequenced in a study of cytomegalovirus exposure and HLA in healthy donors. The PCR made use of 60 Vbeta and 13 Jbeta primers. TCRdb's table, derived via immunoSEQ multiplex PCR, lists solely in-frame clones and lacks some. Among 150,000 to 170,000 clones listed, about 83% were seen once. The sample comprised PBMCs. All receptors derive from a woman in her thirties or forties in good health and CMV-seronegative.

The count of this clone is one. The chain uses TRBV27 and TRBJ1-6; D unresolved. Germline V gene sequence: CDR1 MNHEY, CDR2 SMNVEV (reference sequence). The V and J ends lost 0 bases and 3 bases respectively, with 9 bases between them. The CDR3 totals 16 residues. The CDR3 nucleotides are TGTGCCAGCAGTTTATCGTCGGGGTTCTATAATTCACCCCTCCACTTT. As protein: CASSLSSGFYNSPLHF.

The table lists this clone with a few counts. The CDR3 loop reads CASRRGGTDTQYF. The CDR3 nucleotides are TGTGCCAGCAGGAGAGGCGGAACAGATACGCAGTATTTT. The genes are TRBV2 and TRBJ2-3; the D is unclear. Trimming shortened V by 6 bases and J by 3 bases, and 10 bases separated the two germline ends. This CDR3 has 13 amino acids. Looked up from germline, CDR1 is SNHLY and CDR2 is FYNNEI.

CDR3 sequence reads: CASSESQGGNEKLFF. CDR3 in DNA: TGTGCCAGCAGTGAATCCCAGGGGGGTAATGAAAAACTGTTTTTT. The chain links TRBV6-1 to TRBJ1-4; 7 bases map to TRBD1. The junction had 4 bases not matched to a gene; V was cut back by 2 bases and J by 4 bases. From germline, CDR1 is MNHNS and CDR2 SASEGT. The CDR3 has 15 residues.

The rearrangement uses TRBV9 and TRBJ2-1; 9 positions agree with TRBD2. CDR3 size: 15 residues. Trimming removed 3 bases from V and 7 bases from J; junction bases left unmatched: 8. The germline V gene has CDR1 SGDLS and CDR2 YYNGEE. The chain's CDR3 is CASSGTSGPPNEQFF. The DNA of the CDR3 is TGTGCCAGCAGCGGAACTAGCGGGCCGCCGAATGAGCAGTTCTTC.

This clone was detected once. The rearrangement links TRBV11-2 to TRBJ1-5; 8 bases fit TRBD1. After removal of 2 bases from V and 7 bases from J, the junction contained 7 bases not matched to a gene. This CDR3 comprises 15 residues. The germline V gene has CDR1 SGHAT and CDR2 FQNNGV. CDR3 region: CASSLTGGVGQPQHF. DNA for the CDR3: TGTGCCAGCAGCTTAACAGGGGGAGTCGGGCAGCCCCAGCATTTT.

This sequence joins TRBV5-5 and TRBJ1-5; 8 positions match TRBD1. Germline CDR1 SGHKS, CDR2 YYEKEE (reference sequence). V was pared by 4 bases and J by 0 bases, with 18 bases of the junction left unmatched. The CDR3 spans 20 residues. CDR3 sequence: CASSALGTGNQLYSNQPQHF. CDR3 DNA sequence: TGTGCCAGCAGCGCCTTAGGGACAGGCAACCAACTATATAGCAATCAGCCCCAGCATTTT.

The rearrangement uses TRBV4-2 and TRBJ1-3; a weak D match, TRBD1 (5 bases). The V gene's germline CDR1 is LGHNA and CDR2 YNFKEQ. Trimming stripped 3 bases from V and 4 bases from J, with 10 bases between. The CDR3 is 14 amino acids. The CDR3 nucleotides are TGTGCCAGCAGCCAGGGGGAGGAAGGAAACACCATATATTTT. Protein product: CASSQGEEGNTIYF.

The genes are TRBV5-4 and TRBJ2-1, with a tentative D call TRBD2 (5 bases). The CDR3 sequence is 15 residues long. The germline V gene has CDR1 SGHNT and CDR2 YYREEE (reference sequence). V dropped 0 bases and J dropped 5 bases, with 12 bases sitting between them. DNA of the CDR3: TGTGCCAGCAGCTTGGATCTAGCATTAAACAATGAGCAGTTCTTC. This encodes CASSLDLALNNEQFF.

V usage is TRBV6-1 and J usage is TRBJ1-2, with 9 bases aligning to TRBD1. The V segment lost 4 bases and the J segment 8 bases; nucleotides outside the gene matches: 8. CDR1 MNHNS and CDR2 SASEGT come from the germline V gene. There are 14 residues in the CDR3. The CDR3 loop reads CASSGDRVIGGYTF. CDR3 sequence (DNA): TGTGCCAGCAGTGGGGACAGGGTAATTGGGGGCTACACCTTC.

A few counts support this clone. The chain carries TRBV30 and TRBJ1-5, with no clear D. Germline V gives CDR1 GTSNPN, CDR2 SVGIG (reference sequence). V was pared by 3 bases and J by 3 bases, with 6 bases between. The CDR3 has 12 residues. The DNA for the CDR3 is TGTGCCTGGAGGGCAGTCAATCAGCCCCAGCATTTT. Protein product: CAWRAVNQPQHF.

The chain employs TRBV5-6 and TRBJ1-2, with 10 bases lining up with TRBD1. The germline gives CDR1 SGHDT, CDR2 YYEEEE. The CDR3 covers 16 residues. With 3 bases clipped from V and 8 bases from J, the junction kept 13 bases outside the gene matches. The DNA for the CDR3 is TGTGCCAGCAGCTCACAACAGACAGGGGGCGCCGGGGGCTACACCTTC. Amino acids: CASSSQQTGGAGGYTF.

The rearrangement links TRBV7-9 to TRBJ1-5, with 8 bases fitting TRBD1. CDR3 length: 15 residues. Per germline, CDR1 SEHNR and CDR2 FQNEAQ (reference sequence). The trim removed 5 bases at V and 5 bases at J, leaving 8 bases unmatched. The CDR3 loop reads CASSISGGADQPQHF. The CDR3 DNA is TGTGCCAGCAGCATTTCAGGGGGCGCGGATCAGCCCCAGCATTTT.

This sequence joins TRBV29-1 and TRBJ1-5; D might be TRBD1 (5 bases). CDR3 length equals 13 residues. Germline CDR1 and CDR2: SQVTM and ANQGSEA. Trimming took 5 bases from V and 5 from J, leaving 13 bases between them. The CDR3 DNA reads as TGCAGCGTTTCGGGGGGAGTGGATCAGCCCCAGCATTTT. Translation: CSVSGGVDQPQHF.

The chain joins TRBV5-4 to TRBJ2-6; unclear D gene. The CDR3 length is 14 residues. The germline gives CDR1 SGHNT, CDR2 YYREEE (reference sequence). V was clipped by 0 bases and J by 2 bases, with 3 bases between them. The CDR3 nucleotides read TGTGCCAGCAGCTTGGCCGCTGGGGCCAACGTCCTGACTTTC. Translating gives CASSLAAGANVLTF.

The chain carries TRBV6-4 and TRBJ1-4; D gene ambiguous. Trimming left V 4 bases short and J 7 bases short, with 10 bases between. Germline CDR1 and CDR2: MRHNA and SNTAGT. The CDR3 runs 13 residues. The CDR3 DNA sequence: TGTGCCAGCAGTGCCTCAACAGCTGAAAAACTGTTTTTT. Protein: CASSASTAEKLFF.

The CDR3 nucleotides are TGCAGCGCCGAGCGACAGGAACTTAACTATGGCTACACCTTC. This encodes CSAERQELNYGYTF. The chain uses TRBV29-1 and TRBJ1-2; tentative D call: TRBD1 (6 bases). This CDR3 is 14 amino acids long. The V gene's germline CDR1 is SQVTM and CDR2 ANQGSEA. Trimming cost V 7 bases and J 1 base, with 16 bases left between them.

This clone was seen just once. V and J are TRBV7-6 and TRBJ1-5, with 8 bases matching TRBD1. The CDR3 spans 12 residues. CDR1 is SGHVS, CDR2 FNYEAQ, per germline. Trimming removed 4 bases from V and 11 bases from J; junction bases left unmatched: 4. The CDR3 DNA reads as TGTGCCAGCAGCTCATACAGGGGGTCCCAGCATTTT. Encoded protein: CASSSYRGSQHF.

The chain employs TRBV29-1 and TRBJ2-5; 10 positions match TRBD2. The CDR3 has 14 residues. Germline V gives CDR1 SQVTM, CDR2 ANQGSEA. With 6 bases clipped from V and 1 base from J, the junction kept 5 bases outside the gene matches. The CDR3 nucleotides read TGCAGCGTGGGTAGCGGGGGGTTCCAAGAGACCCAGTACTTC. It yields the protein CSVGSGGFQETQYF.

The chain recombines TRBV5-6 with TRBJ2-5, with D tentatively TRBD2 (6 bases). Germline values: CDR1 SGHDT, CDR2 YYEEEE. V dropped 1 base and J dropped 5 bases, with 15 bases sitting between them. The CDR3 has 15 amino acids. CDR3 region: CASSLRVSGGETQYF. The CDR3 DNA reads as TGTGCCAGCAGCTTGCGGGTCTCAGGAGGGGAGACCCAGTACTTC. The full variable domain, completed using reference TRBV5-6 and TRBJ2-5, is DAGVTQSPTHLIKTRGQQVTLRCSPKSGHDTVSWYQQALGQGPQFIFQYYEEEERQRGNFPDRFSGHQFPNYSSELNVNALLLGDSALYLCASSLRVSGGETQYFGPGTRLLVL.

The V gene is TRBV5-4, the J gene TRBJ1-2; maybe TRBD1 (6 bases). The CDR3 totals 15 residues. Germline V gives CDR1 SGHNT, CDR2 YYREEE (reference sequence). V was pared by 5 bases and J by 4 bases, with 18 bases between. The DNA for the CDR3 is TGTGCCAGCAGTCCAAGGGGGTTAGTGGGCTATGGCTACACCTTC. This translates into CASSPRGLVGYGYTF.

This clone was found once. A junction boundary mismatches the germline segment, possibly from a read error. V is TRBV7-7 and J is TRBJ2-7, with D possibly TRBD1 on 6 matching bases. CDR1 is SSHAT, CDR2 FNYEAQ, per germline (reference sequence). The CDR3 runs 13 residues. DNA of the CDR3: TGTGCTAGCAGTCCTACCCAGGGGTACGAGCAGTACTTC. Translation gives CASSPTQGYEQYF.